These 8 T cell receptor beta chains came from one sample sequenced in a study of blood T cells in healthy people across ages. Together with a sample-barcoded 5' primer, a J-beta primer mix was included in a second PCR lasting about 6 to 11 cycles. Each CDR3 protein gets one entry after TCRdb re-called the 5' RACE reads with MiXCR. The repertoire has 650,000 to 1,000,000 distinct CDR3 sequences, 35% to 50% of them found once; the top ten carry 15% to 20%. Input material: blood. All receptors come from an older man in good health.

This clonotype was observed once. This clone may be a read error of a much larger clone one base away. The chain employs TRBV28 and TRBJ2-3; TRBD1 aligns across 9 bases. Germline CDR1 reads MDHEN; CDR2 reads SYDVKM. The CDR3 is 15 residues long. CDR3 coding DNA: TGTACCAGCAGCCGAGGAGGACAGGGGAAAGATACGCAGTATTTT. Its translation: CTSSRGGQGKDTQYF.

With respect to this clonotype: At one boundary the junction diverges from the germline segment, which might be a read error. This chain joins TRBV24-1 and TRBJ2-3, with D tentatively TRBD2 (6 bases). In germline, CDR1 is KGHDR, CDR2 SFDVKD. The CDR3 runs 16 residues. CDR3 DNA: TGTGCCACCAGTGAACCCATAGCGGTTAGCACAGAGACGCAGTATTTT. Translated, it gives CATSEPIAVSTETQYF.

This clonotype was recorded a few times. The rearrangement links TRBV7-6 to TRBJ2-1, with 8 bases aligning to TRBD1. This CDR3 is built from 15 residues. With 5 bases clipped from V and 4 bases from J, the junction kept 7 bases outside the gene matches. Germline V gene lookup returns CDR1 SGHVS and CDR2 FNYEAQ. The CDR3 DNA follows: TGTGCCAGCAGCGAAACCGGGACAGGTTACAATGAGCAGTTCTTC. Protein product: CASSETGTGYNEQFF.

This clonotype was observed at least ten times. The chain couples TRBV7-6 to TRBJ2-7; 8 nucleotides match TRBD1. The CDR3 contains 12 residues. Germline assignment: CDR1 SGHVS and CDR2 FNYEAQ. The J segment lost 9 bases and the V segment lost 5 bases, leaving 6 bases of the junction unmatched. DNA for the CDR3: TGTGCCAGCAGCCCACGGACAGGGTGGCAGTACTTC. As protein: CASSPRTGWQYF.

This clonotype was counted between two and nine times. A read error may explain this, as a much larger clone is one base away. The chain combines TRBV7-2 with TRBJ2-7, with a weak D call TRBD2 (5 bases). In germline, CDR1 is SGHTA, CDR2 FQGNSA. Between the trimmed V and J ends, which lost 2 bases and 5 bases, there was a span of 7 bases. CDR3 length: 12 residues. The CDR3, as DNA: TGTGCCAGCAGCTTAACTAGTCACGAGCAGTACTTC. Its translation is CASSLTSHEQYF.

This clonotype showed up just a few times. The V gene is TRBV7-2, the J gene TRBJ1-2; D is uncertain. There are 13 residues in the CDR3. The V gene lost 6 bases and the J gene lost 8 bases, with 16 bases spanning the gap. Looked up from germline, CDR1 is SGHTA and CDR2 is FQGNSA. CDR3 coding DNA: TGTGCCAGCAGACGGGGTGCAGCCCGAGGCTACACCTTC. It codes for CASRRGAARGYTF. Drawing the rest from reference TRBV7-2 and TRBJ1-2, the complete variable domain is GAGVSQSPSNKVTEKGKDVELRCDPISGHTALYWYRQSLGQGLEFLIYFQGNSAPDKSGLPSDRFSAERTGGSVSTLTIQRTQQEDSAVYLCASRRGAARGYTFGSGTRLTVV.

This clonotype was detected a few times. The chain carries TRBV6-1 and TRBJ2-1; TRBD2 agrees at 7 bases. The J segment lost 4 bases and the V segment lost 6 bases, leaving 12 bases of the junction unmatched. The CDR3 covers 16 residues. Germline loops: CDR1 MNHNS, CDR2 SASEGT. CDR3 nucleotides: TGTGCCAGCAGGATTGAGGGACTATCAATTTACAATGAGCAGTTCTTC. Translated, it gives CASRIEGLSIYNEQFF.

As for this clonotype: The junction and the germline gene differ at one end; a read error may be behind it. The V call is TRBV11-2, the J call TRBJ2-1, with D uncertain. This CDR3 is built from 15 residues. Germline-derived CDR1 and CDR2 are SGHAT and FQNNGV. Written as DNA, the CDR3 is TGTGCCTGCAGCCCAGATGTGGGTGGGTACAATGAGCAGTTCTTC. This gives the protein CACSPDVGGYNEQFF. The whole variable domain, filled in from reference TRBV11-2 and TRBJ2-1, reads EAGVAQSPRYKIIEKRQSVAFWCNPISGHATLYWYQQILGQGPKLLIQFQNNGVVDDSQLPKDRFSAERLKGVDSTLKIQPAKLEDSAVYLCACSPDVGGYNEQFFGPGTRLTVL.